This T cell receptor (beta chain) was obtained from a study of alternative splicing in chronic myeloid leukemia remission (dated by TCRdb to 2018 to 2020). Turning to the overall study: Remission specimens from the trials were collected at major or complete molecular response, at 12 or 24 months of TKI therapy. The French Persistem study supplied nine CML samples, of which seven were diagnostic and two were matched remission samples. In terms of female/male counts, the diagnosis samples were 11/5, the remission samples were 8/3 and the controls were 2/4. RNA sequencing was used to profile peripheral blood obtained from chronic-phase CML patients at diagnosis and at remission, and the resulting profiles were compared with those of healthy donors. Median ages were around 54 years at diagnosis, around 61 at remission and less than 40 for healthy controls. For diagnosis, remission and control samples alike, total RNA was extracted from peripheral blood mononuclear cells using Trizol. About 9 diagnostic specimens, together with matched remission specimens, were obtained from the RESIST (imatinib), ENESTxtnd (nilotinib) and PINNACLE (nilotinib plus pegylated interferon) trials. Trial diagnostic specimens were total leukocytes from peripheral blood collected in EDTA. Points the paper makes about the study in general: At remission, blood cell composition was found to be reconfigured to resemble that of lymphoid cell-enriched normal controls. Blood cell composition differed strongly depending on the timepoint, moving from an enrichment of myeloid progenitors at diagnosis to an enrichment of mature lymphoid cells at remission.

In regard to this clonotype: Its recognized antigen is unknown.

This sample's time point label indicates: major or complete molecular response after front-line TKI therapy. About 15 CML patients were included in the patient cohort, and matched post-remission samples were retrieved for a subset of these patients. Based on the germline V gene (reference sequence), the CDR1 and CDR2 sequences are DFQATT and SNEGSKA. Its CDR3 holds 13 amino acids, cysteine through phenylalanine. DNA is not recorded here. Receptors were amplified or captured by bulk RNA-seq. The TruSeq Stranded RNA sample prep kit was used to generate libraries of poly-A-enriched mRNA from an input of 0.85 to 1 ug total RNA. Paired-end sequencing was carried out on a HiSeq 2500, and each sample was sequenced in triplicate. A read length of 125 nucleotides per mate was used for RNA-seq. The study's own analysis went as follows. Reads were trimmed and aligned to hg38 using STAR v2.7, and quality control was performed with FASTQC, RSeQC and multiqc. Salmon 0.14.1 was used to quantify gene expression levels as transcripts per million (TPM). Principal component analysis suggested that trial, library batch, sequencing batch, treatment regimen and sex did not drive transcriptomic profiles. TCRdb reprocessed the raw reads; every CDR3 protein sequence is a single record, and DNA is not supplied. The V and J calls follow TCRdb's processing rather than the paper's. The sample profile shows about 300 distinct CDR3 sequences; around 98% of them were found once. Together, the top ten hold roughly 4.9% of the sample.

The chain is assembled from TRBV20-1 and TRBJ1-2. This TCR derives from an adult with chronic myeloid leukemia. The sample here was PBMCs or total blood leukocytes (not recorded which), taken during remission. The CDR3: CSARRVVNYGYTF.